The present T cell receptor beta chain was sequenced within a study of regulatory T cells in long-lasting Graves disease (dated by TCRdb to 2020 to 2023). Notes on the research overall: To count as having persistent Graves' disease, a patient had to have received antithyroid drug treatment for over 5 years with TSH receptor autoantibodies remaining persistently positive. Persistent Graves' disease patients were compared with newly diagnosed Graves' disease patients by peripheral blood TCR sequencing and RNA sequencing. The study was registered as a clinical trial and conducted in China. A total of around 35 samples were covered by TCR sequencing, comprising approximately 13 persistent and about 20 newly diagnosed Graves' disease patients. In the clinical cohort, patients with persistent Graves' disease had used antithyroid drugs for an average of approximately eleven years. On the study overall, not on this receptor specifically: The authors noted that the small sample size was a limitation that may lower accuracy. TRBV28, TRBJ1-2 and TRBJ2-5 were preferentially used in persistent disease, while TRBV20-1 and TRBJ2-1 were favored in newly diagnosed disease. Only the TCR beta chain was sequenced and analyzed. Because the primary lesion, thyroid tissue, could not be accessed, the study looked at peripheral blood alone. Compared with newly diagnosed patients, persistent Graves' disease patients had lower TCR Shannon entropy and fewer highly expanded clones, which suggests clonal expansion. More public clonotypes were shared among persistent patients (over 2,500) than among newly diagnosed patients (roughly 1,000).

This clonotype was counted ten times or more. Its recognized antigen is unknown. No base quality values were provided; no much bigger clone lies one nucleotide off. The time point tag for this specimen amounts to: persistent/refractory GD, antithyroid drugs over 5 years with positive TRAb. For both TCR sequencing and RNA sequencing, RNA was extracted from PBMCs in TRIzol. Graves' disease was diagnosed according to American Thyroid Association guidelines. Patients for the study were recruited at an endocrinology department in Xi'an, China. Each patient gave approximately 9 milliliters of peripheral blood, collected in an EDTA anticoagulant tube. PBMCs were isolated by Ficoll Paque Plus density gradient separation without further T cell sorting. RNA quality was checked with an Agilent 2100 Bioanalyzer and agarose gel, and concentration with a NanoDrop 2000. V is cut by 3 bases and J by 1 base, and the space between the germline ends is 10 bases. Its CDR3 holds 15 amino acids, cysteine through phenylalanine. Just CDR3 DNA is preserved here, 45 bases in frame from base 1. The CDR1 and CDR2 encoded by the germline V gene are MDHEN and SYDVKM.

The library came from multiplex PCR. Sequencing was performed on an Illumina HiSeq 4000. TCR beta libraries were built with iRepertoire HTBI primers and Arm-PCR amplification of CDR3 regions. Before sequencing, the PCR products went through gel purification. In the source study's methods: Gene usage analysis of CDR3 amino acid clonotypes used the 55 to 80 TRBV and 12 to 15 TRBJ segments found across samples. Filtered high-quality paired reads were merged into contigs using COPE and FqMerger. BLAST was used to align contigs to the IMGT TRBV, TRBD and TRBJ reference genes, and CDR3 was defined following IMGT. Highly expanded clones were defined as clonotypes with a frequency above 0.1%. Shannon entropy served as the measure of repertoire diversity, while the Gini coefficient captured V-J evenness. A clonotype found in more than one individual was treated as public. In TCRdb, the public reads were trimmed at Q25 with fastp and aligned with MiXCR, with productive beta chains retained. When rows share a CDR3 protein, they turn into one entry using the most common DNA and genes. TCRdb's processing, not the authors' own work, is the source of the V and J calls. In this sample the table shows under 500,000 distinct CDR3 sequences, about a fifth of which occur a single time. 7.8% of the sample rests with the top ten.

The source was peripheral blood mononuclear cells (PBMCs), collected when the disease was refractory, from a patient treated with antithyroid drugs. The source of this sequence is a female donor with Graves disease. Recombination connected TRBV28 to TRBJ2-4; the D gene cannot be named for sure. The DNA sequence follows: TGTGCCAGCAGTTTTGGCACGGAGGCCAAAAACATTCAGTACTTC. Its coded protein is CASSFGTEAKNIQYF.